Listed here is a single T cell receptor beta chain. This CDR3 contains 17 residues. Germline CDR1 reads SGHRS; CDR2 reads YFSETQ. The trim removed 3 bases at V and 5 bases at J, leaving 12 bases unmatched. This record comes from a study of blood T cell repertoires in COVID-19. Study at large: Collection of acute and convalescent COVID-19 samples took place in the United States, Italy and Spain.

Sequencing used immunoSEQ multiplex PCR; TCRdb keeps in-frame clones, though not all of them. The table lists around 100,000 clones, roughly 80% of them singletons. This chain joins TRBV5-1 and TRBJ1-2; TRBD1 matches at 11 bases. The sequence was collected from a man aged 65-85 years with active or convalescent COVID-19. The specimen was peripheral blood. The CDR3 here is CASSSMPGQGDWYGYTF. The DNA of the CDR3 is TGCGCCAGCAGCTCTATGCCGGGACAGGGGGATTGGTATGGCTACACCTTC.